Listed below are T cell receptor beta chains from one sample, sequenced in a study of cytomegalovirus exposure and HLA in healthy donors. Produced via immunoSEQ multiplex PCR; TCRdb's table is partial and in-frame only. The data hold 60,000 to 90,000 clones, with approximately 80% observed a single time. Sequenced sample: PBMCs. Receptors originate from a man aged 25-45 years in good health and CMV-seronegative. CDR3s include the opening cysteine and the closing phenylalanine or tryptophan. Expanded clones get a size class; other rows say once, few or many, or leave the size out.

abundance	v_gene	j_gene	CDR3aa
-	TRBV5-1	TRBJ2-3	CASSLGGRAETDTQYF
many	TRBV29-1	TRBJ2-2	CSVESRDRDSGELFF
-	TRBV18	TRBJ2-7	CASSRSHRGVYEQYF
-	TRBV19	TRBJ1-5	CASSIQEGQPQHF
-	TRBV28	TRBJ1-6	CASSPQGAQFSSLHF
-	TRBV27	TRBJ2-1	CASRTGTIEQFF
-	TRBV19	TRBJ1-2	CASSPSGDTYFYGYTF
-	TRBV2	TRBJ2-1	CASSLGGTSYNEQFF
-	TRBV15	TRBJ1-5	CATSRRQGASQPQHF
many	TRBV27	TRBJ1-5	CASSGTVGRGPQHF
-	TRBV4-3	TRBJ1-2	CASSQDSIVRTYGYTF
-	TRBV7-2	TRBJ1-2	CASSCGPGLGGYTF
-	TRBV15	TRBJ2-4	CATSTRAGNKNIQYF
-	TRBV27	TRBJ2-3	CASSLGLYTDTQYF
once	TRBV7-2	TRBJ1-5	CASSLRGGYQPQHF
-	TRBV4-1	TRBJ1-1	CASSQDRGWTEAFF
-	TRBV11-3	TRBJ2-2	CASSLRTDFTGELFF
few	TRBV28	TRBJ2-7	CASERGGYEQYF
many	TRBV4-3	TRBJ2-2	CASSQDTTNTGELFF
-	TRBV27	TRBJ2-5	CASSYLTSGKETQYF
-	TRBV7-9	TRBJ2-3	CASLGLAVSTDTQYF
few	TRBV6-4	TRBJ2-6	CASSPGGSHSGANVLTF
-	TRBV5-1	TRBJ2-3	CASSFGQSTDTQYF
-	TRBV27	TRBJ1-1	CASSTLQGYATEAFF
-	TRBV5-4	TRBJ1-5	CASSFRRTGTGDNQPQHF
-	TRBV4-3	TRBJ2-2	CASSLEVQGTGELFF
-	TRBV5-1	TRBJ1-1	CANSLVQGMNTEAFF
-	TRBV7-9	TRBJ1-2	CASSTQRDRNYGYTF
-	TRBV9	TRBJ2-3	CASSVEGVAGQDTQYF
few	TRBV5-5	TRBJ2-7	CASSLQGASSYEQYF
-	TRBV4-2	TRBJ2-1	CASSPLRRGDEQFF
-	TRBV6-5	TRBJ1-2	CASSTQTGKGGYTF
-	TRBV7-2	TRBJ1-5	CASSLGHRGAQHF
-	TRBV5-6	TRBJ2-3	CASSWEGGGAATDTQYF
-	TRBV18	TRBJ1-5	CASSLDRGPNQPQHF